This TCR beta chain was documented in a study of blood T cells in healthy people across ages. The study, taken as a whole, reports: The recorded TCR beta diversity per million T cells decreased in a roughly linear manner with age.

About this clonotype: As yet, its antigen is unknown.

With a J-beta primer mix and a sample-barcoded 5' primer, a second PCR ran about 7 to 12 cycles. CDR3-containing paired-end reads numbering at least 2.5 million came from each sample. TCRdb fed the 5' RACE reads into MiXCR, producing one record per CDR3 protein. The table shows hundreds of thousands of distinct CDR3 sequences, with more than 50% occurring only once. CDR1 and CDR2 (germline): SGHRS, YFSETQ. The CDR3 loop spans 15 amino acids. V lost 8 bases to trimming and J lost 1 base; unmatched junction nucleotides: 8. Sequencing was carried out using blood. The rearrangement uses TRBV5-1 and TRBJ2-3, with 9 bases matching TRBD1. This clonotype originated in a man between 35 and 55 years old in good health. CDR3 in DNA: TGCGCCAGTTCTCTACAGGGGGCTGGCACAGATACGCAGTATTTT. Its protein is CASSLQGAGTDTQYF.